Listed below are T cell receptor beta chains from one sample, sequenced in a study of beta chain features in type 1 diabetes. Sequencing used immunoSEQ multiplex PCR; TCRdb keeps in-frame clones, though not all of them. The sample yields some 360,000 clones, over 8.5% seen once. The sequenced material came from central memory CD4+ T cells from blood. The origin of the receptors is a man aged 25 to 40 with type 1 diabetes. Each CDR3 is given with its conserved first and last residue. D genes are given only for firm matches. Rows may omit the clone size; those that give it use once, few, many or a size class.

clone_size	j_call	v_call	d_call	cdr3_nt	cdr3_aa
.	TRBJ2-7	TRBV21-1	.	TGTGCCAGGACAGGGGGCTACGAGCAGTACTTC	CARTGGYEQYF
few	TRBJ2-7	TRBV18	TRBD2	TGTGCCAGCTCACGGGGACTAGCGGACGAGCAGTACTTC	CASSRGLADEQYF
.	TRBJ1-1	TRBV7-2	TRBD1	TGTGCCAGCAGCCCTGGGACAGGGCTGAACACTGAAGCTTTCTTT	CASSPGTGLNTEAFF
few	TRBJ1-1	TRBV6-6	TRBD1	TGTGCCAGCAGAACGCCCGGACAGGGGACTGAAGCTTTCTTT	CASRTPGQGTEAFF
few	TRBJ2-2	TRBV12-5	TRBD1	TGTGCTAGTGGTCCGGGACAGGGGTACACCGGGGAGCTGTTTTTT	CASGPGQGYTGELFF
.	TRBJ1-2	TRBV10-3	.	TGTGCCAGCAGTCAAAACGCTAACTATGGCTACACCTTC	CASSQNANYGYTF
.	TRBJ1-1	TRBV10-3	.	TGTGCCATCAGTGAGGTCTTAGCCAGGAACACTGAAGCTTTCTTT	CAISEVLARNTEAFF
few	TRBJ1-5	TRBV5-1	.	TGCGCCAGCAGCCCCGGGCCCTTCGGAGAGCCCCAGCATTTT	CASSPGPFGEPQHF
.	TRBJ1-2	TRBV29-1	.	TGCAGCGTTGATGGGCAGGGGTCAACTAACTATGGCTACACCTTC	CSVDGQGSTNYGYTF
few	TRBJ2-1	TRBV6-6	.	TGTGCCAGCAGTACATACAATGAGCAGTTCTTC	CASSTYNEQFF
.	TRBJ2-1	TRBV7-7	TRBD2	TGTGCTAGCAGCCCGGGACTAGCGGGAGGCGATGAGCAGTTCTTC	CASSPGLAGGDEQFF
few	TRBJ2-7	TRBV9	TRBD1	TGTGCCAGCAGCGTCCCAGGGACAGGGGCAGGCGAGCAGTACTTC	CASSVPGTGAGEQYF
few	TRBJ2-7	TRBV10-3	TRBD2	TGTGCCATCAGTCCGGGGCGGGAGGGCCAGGGAGAGCAGTACTTC	CAISPGREGQGEQYF
few	TRBJ1-5	TRBV6-6	.	TGTGCCAGCAGACGAGCTATTAATCAGCCCCAGCATTTT	CASRRAINQPQHF
.	TRBJ1-1	TRBV6-1	.	TGTGCCACCAGTGGCAGGGAAGGCACTGAAGCTTTCTTT	CATSGREGTEAFF
.	TRBJ1-1	TRBV7-2	.	TGTGCCGGAGGGACCGGCGTGACTGAAGCTTTCTTT	CAGGTGVTEAFF
few	TRBJ1-5	TRBV7-9	.	TGTGCCAGCAGCTTAGAAGGAATTAGCAATCAGCCCCAGCATTTT	CASSLEGISNQPQHF
.	TRBJ1-1	TRBV19	.	TGTGCCAGCCGAGGACAGCCGAACACTGAAGCTTTCTTT	CASRGQPNTEAFF
.	TRBJ2-7	TRBV5-4	TRBD2	TGTGCCAGCAGCTGGGGACTAGCGGGAGACTACGAGCAGTACTTC	CASSWGLAGDYEQYF
many	TRBJ2-2	TRBV19	.	TGTGCCATAGGGACAACAAAAAGAACGAACACCGGGGAGCTGTTTTTT	CAIGTTKRTNTGELFF
many	TRBJ2-3	TRBV27	.	TGTGCCAGCAGGACCACAGATACGCAGTATTTT	CASRTTDTQYF
few	TRBJ2-3	TRBV7-6	.	TGTGCCAGCAGCTTCGACTTATCGGCAACAGATACGCAGTATTTT	CASSFDLSATDTQYF
.	TRBJ2-5	TRBV27	.	TGTGCCAGCCGAATTTCACAGGGAATACAAGAGACCCAGTACTTC	CASRISQGIQETQYF